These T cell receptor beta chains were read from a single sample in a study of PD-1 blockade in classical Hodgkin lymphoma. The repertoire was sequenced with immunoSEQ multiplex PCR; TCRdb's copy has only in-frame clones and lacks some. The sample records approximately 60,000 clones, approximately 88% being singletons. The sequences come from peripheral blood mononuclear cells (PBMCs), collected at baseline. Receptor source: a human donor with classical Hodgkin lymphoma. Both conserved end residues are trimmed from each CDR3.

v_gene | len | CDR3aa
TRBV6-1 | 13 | ASSEGVMSSYEQY
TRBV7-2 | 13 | ASSLGLGYTDTQY
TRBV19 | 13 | ASSISFSAVQPQH
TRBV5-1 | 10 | ASSLVQETQY
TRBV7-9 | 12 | ASSLAGTVTEAF
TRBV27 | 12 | ASSLGQGRHTQY
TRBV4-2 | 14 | ASSQESGSGANVLT
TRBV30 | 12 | AWGLDGGGNTIY
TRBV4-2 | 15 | ASSQGRVGQGNPPLH
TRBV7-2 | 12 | ASSMTGGSIEAF
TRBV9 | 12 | ASSGGQPGNTIY
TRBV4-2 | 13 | ASSPRGGSSYEQY
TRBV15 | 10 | ATSRQGSPQH
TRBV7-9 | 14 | ASSGQWDRDRFGYT
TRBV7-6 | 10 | ASSSRPYEQY
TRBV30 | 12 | ASGTGGVKAEAF
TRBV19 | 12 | ASSLTGATYEQY
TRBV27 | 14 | ASSLSRGVSYNEQF
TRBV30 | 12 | AWSEDRAGNTIY
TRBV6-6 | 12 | ASSYSGQVGGYT
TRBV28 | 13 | ASSFGLAGFYEQY
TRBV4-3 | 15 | ASSQGDEAGLSYEQY
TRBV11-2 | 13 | ASSPISDSGNTIY
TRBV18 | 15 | ASSPPPADRRRYEQY
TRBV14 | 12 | ASSQSTGISGYT
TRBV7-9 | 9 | ASSPFVEQF